This T cell receptor beta chain emerged from a study of blood T cell repertoires in COVID-19. Looking at the study overall: Samples of COVID-19 (acute and convalescent) were obtained from the United States, Italy and Spain. PBMCs, B-cell-depleted T cells, or T cells provided the cDNA or gDNA that made up the material.

The germline V and J ends were trimmed by 7 bases and 2 bases, with 14 bases remaining between them. This CDR3 is 13 amino acids long. Looked up from germline, CDR1 is SQVTM and CDR2 is ANQGSEA. Original methodology: Cell counts per sample came from amplifying reference gene primers. Profiling relied on immunoSEQ multiplex PCR, and the TCRdb table lists in-frame clones only, not all of them. V, J and clone size are taken as reported in that table, and D and trimming were inferred from the DNA itself. The sample carries almost 200,000 clones, about 90% recorded once. The genes are TRBV29-1 and TRBJ1-1, with a weak D call TRBD1 (5 bases). The sequence was collected from a woman aged 70 to 79 with acute or convalescent COVID-19. The sequenced sample consisted of peripheral blood. The DNA for the CDR3 is TGCAGCGGTGGGGCAGGCCTTAACACTGAAGCTTTCTTT. Its translation is CSGGAGLNTEAFF.